This T cell receptor beta chain was found in a study of response to subunit inactivated influenza vaccine. This CDR3 comprises 15 residues. Germline V gene lookup returns CDR1 SGHAT and CDR2 FQNNGV. Trimming took off 1 base at V and 4 bases at J, with 12 bases between the two ends. Only a few counts were recorded for this clonotype. TCRdb fed the RT-PCR reads into MiXCR, producing one record per CDR3 protein. The sample carries some 200,000 distinct CDR3 sequences, approximately 12% recorded once. These records were also assigned to another study, of T cells expressing NK-cell markers. That paper notes: It was by 5'RACE template switching with UMIs that TCR beta cDNA was made. Researchers got TCR beta repertoires out of sorted CD3+CD56+NKG2C+, CD3+CD56+NKG2C- and CD3+CD56-NKG2C+ T cells.

The receptor's source is a man aged 45-60 years who received an inactivated influenza vaccine. This rearrangement joins TRBV11-2 to TRBJ2-3; D is possibly TRBD2 (6 bases). The sample in question was CD8+ T cells sorted from PBMCs, obtained 12 days after vaccination. The CDR3 here is CASSLVTSSADTQYF. In DNA form, the CDR3 reads TGTGCCAGCAGCTTAGTGACTAGTTCGGCAGATACGCAGTATTTT. Based on the CDR3 plus reference TRBV11-2 and TRBJ2-3, the full variable domain is EAGVAQSPRYKIIEKRQSVAFWCNPISGHATLYWYQQILGQGPKLLIQFQNNGVVDDSQLPKDRFSAERLKGVDSTLKIQPAKLEDSAVYLCASSLVTSSADTQYFGPGTRLTVL.